The next 27 T cell receptor beta chains were all read from a single sample in a study of radiotherapy plus CTLA-4 blockade in lung cancer. Sequencing used immunoSEQ multiplex PCR; TCRdb keeps in-frame clones, though not all of them. The sample includes 95,000 to 150,000 clones, around 90% of them seen just once. The sample was peripheral blood, taken from a patient treated with radiotherapy plus ipilimumab. Source of these receptors: a human donor with non-small cell lung cancer that progressed on radiotherapy plus ipilimumab.

V and J are TRBV7-6 and TRBJ2-7; D is unclear. V lost 1 base and J 3 bases, leaving 16 bases between the germline ends. The CDR3 length is 16 residues. Germline values: CDR1 SGHVS, CDR2 FNYEAQ. Written as DNA, the CDR3 is TGTGCCAGCAGCTTAGAAGGGTCGGGCGCGTTCTACGAGCAGTACTTC. This encodes CASSLEGSGAFYEQYF.

In its sample, this clone was seen once. The chain has TRBV6-1 and TRBJ2-3; D gene ambiguous. Germline assignment: CDR1 MNHNS and CDR2 SASEGT. Trimming cost V 2 bases and J 5 bases, with 2 bases left between them. CDR3 size: 11 residues. CDR3 amino acids: CASSELDTQYF. CDR3 nucleotides: TGTGCCAGCAGTGAATTAGATACGCAGTATTTT.

The chain recombines TRBV4-2 with TRBJ2-3; D not resolved. Looked up from germline, CDR1 is LGHNA and CDR2 is YNFKEQ. The CDR3 totals 15 residues. The ends were cut back, 4 bases at V and 1 base at J, with 12 bases in the middle. CDR3 coding DNA: TGTGCCAGCAGCCGATTGTGGTCTGGCACAGATACGCAGTATTTT. It yields the protein CASSRLWSGTDTQYF.

The chain joins TRBV28 to TRBJ1-5; unclear D gene. CDR1 is MDHEN, CDR2 SYDVKM, per germline. Trimming took 4 bases from V and 1 from J, leaving 8 bases between them. The CDR3 has 14 residues. DNA of the CDR3: TGTGCCAGCAGTTCTGCCGCCAGCAATCAGCCCCAGCATTTT. Translation: CASSSAASNQPQHF.

V usage is TRBV19 and J usage is TRBJ1-1; 7 bases are shared with TRBD1. Trimming at V came to 0 bases and at J to 10 bases, leaving 11 bases not matched to a gene. The CDR3 sequence is 15 residues long. Germline CDR1 and CDR2: LNHDA and SQIVND (reference sequence). For the CDR3, the DNA is TGTGCCAGTAGTATAGAAAATTACCGGGACAGAGGAGCTTTCTTT. Translated: CASSIENYRDRGAFF. Complete variable domain (other parts from reference TRBV19 and TRBJ1-1): DGGITQSPKYLFRKEGQNVTLSCEQNLNHDAMYWYRQDPGQGLRLIYYSQIVNDFQKGDIAEGYSVSREKKESFPLTVTSAQKNPTAFYLCASSIENYRDRGAFFGQGTRLTVV.

This rearrangement joins TRBV4-1 to TRBJ1-1, with a possible D match to TRBD1 (5 bases). V was pared by 0 bases and J by 2 bases, with 10 bases between. Looked up from germline, CDR1 is MGHRA and CDR2 is YSYEKL. This CDR3 comprises 15 residues. This CDR3 reads CASSQESTANTEAFF. The CDR3 DNA reads TGCGCCAGCAGCCAAGAGTCGACAGCCAACACTGAAGCTTTCTTT.

This clone appeared a single time. The chain recombines TRBV18 with TRBJ2-1; D is unclear. In germline, CDR1 is KGHSH, CDR2 LQKENI. The CDR3 length is 13 residues. V was pared by 2 bases and J by 12 bases, with 14 bases between. CDR3 sequence (DNA): TGTGCCAGCTCACCAATTGTAGATTTTGGGCAGTTCTTC. Protein sequence: CASSPIVDFGQFF.

V and J are TRBV6-5 and TRBJ1-1; D not resolved. CDR1 and CDR2 (germline): MNHEY, SVGAGI. V lost 8 bases, J lost 0 bases, and 10 bases lay in between. The CDR3 spans 13 residues. The CDR3 reads CASSETMNTEAFF. In DNA, the CDR3 is TGTGCCAGCTCTGAGACCATGAACACTGAAGCTTTCTTT.

In its sample, this clone was seen once. The chain uses TRBV15 and TRBJ2-3; no reliable D call. The CDR3 is made up of 13 amino acids. V was cut by 6 bases and J by 6 bases, with 13 bases left in between. The germline CDR1 and CDR2 sequences are LNHNV and YYDKDF (reference sequence). CDR3 nucleotides: TGTGCCACCAGAAATGGGCGGAGCGATACGCAGTATTTT. Protein product: CATRNGRSDTQYF.

The chain combines TRBV7-6 with TRBJ1-1; D is unclear. V gave up 5 bases and J gave up 7 bases, with 14 bases separating them. CDR1 is SGHVS, CDR2 FNYEAQ, per germline. This CDR3 is built from 13 residues. As DNA, the CDR3 is TGTGCCAGCAGCCCTCGGGCAGAGCGTGAAGCTTTCTTT. Translation gives CASSPRAEREAFF.

The rearrangement uses TRBV5-6 and TRBJ2-6; D is unresolved. The germline V gene has CDR1 SGHDT and CDR2 YYEEEE. The CDR3 has 18 amino acids. V dropped 4 bases and J dropped 0 bases, with 17 bases sitting between them. As DNA, the CDR3 is TGTGCCAGCAGCCCCCCGGGCCGCTTAAGCTCTGGGGCCAACGTCCTGACTTTC. It translates to CASSPPGRLSSGANVLTF.

This chain uses TRBV30 with TRBJ1-1, with D possibly matching TRBD1 (5 bases). The CDR3 totals 14 residues. Per the germline V gene, CDR1 is GTSNPN and CDR2 is SVGIG (reference sequence). Deletions cut 3 bases from V and 6 bases from J, with 17 bases between. CDR3 loop: CAWSEQGVGPEAFF. The CDR3 DNA is TGTGCCTGGAGCGAACAAGGGGTAGGACCTGAAGCTTTCTTT.

This clone showed up just a few times. The chain has TRBV19 and TRBJ1-3; possible D gene TRBD1, 6 bases. V lost 3 bases, J lost 0 bases, and 18 bases lay in between. Germline V lookup: CDR1 LNHDA, CDR2 SQIVND (reference sequence). The CDR3 is 18 residues long. The CDR3 region has the DNA TGTGCCAGTAGTATCGGGGGGGGCAGGACGATCTCTGGAAACACCATATATTTT. Amino acid sequence: CASSIGGGRTISGNTIYF.

The V and J genes are TRBV29-1 and TRBJ2-5; D is ambiguous. CDR1 and CDR2 (germline): SQVTM, ANQGSEA. V was trimmed by 2 bases and J by 5 bases, leaving 6 bases between them. CDR3 length: 11 amino acids. The CDR3 here is CSVEFGETQYF. DNA of the CDR3: TGCAGCGTTGAATTCGGGGAGACCCAGTACTTC.

This chain uses TRBV2 with TRBJ2-7; 8 bases map to TRBD2. V shed 6 bases and J 0 bases; nucleotides not matched to a gene: 7. Germline lookup yields CDR1 SNHLY and CDR2 FYNNEI. CDR3 length equals 15 residues. This CDR3 reads CASSRLARFSYEQYF. The CDR3 nucleotides are TGTGCCAGCAGCCGACTAGCGAGATTCTCCTACGAGCAGTACTTC.

This clone appeared a single time. The CDR3 DNA reads as TGTGCCATCAGTGACGGGACAGGGCCCTTATCTCAGCCCCAGCATTTT. Its protein is CAISDGTGPLSQPQHF. The V gene is TRBV10-3, the J gene TRBJ1-5; 9 nucleotides align to TRBD1. The CDR3 has 16 amino acids. V dropped 3 bases and J dropped 6; count of bases not matched to a gene: 9. CDR1 ENHRY and CDR2 SYGVKD come from the germline V gene.

The chain is built from TRBV9 and TRBJ2-1, with D unresolved. CDR1 and CDR2 from the germline V gene are SGDLS and YYNGEE. CDR3 length equals 17 residues. Trimming left V 4 bases short and J 7 bases short, with 24 bases between. Written as DNA, the CDR3 is TGTGCCAGCAGCCCCCGGGTAGGATTAATCCTTGATAATGAGCAGTTCTTC. The encoded protein is CASSPRVGLILDNEQFF.

Written as DNA, the CDR3 is TGTGCCAGCAGCGTAGTCCAAAGGCAGCGGGTATTCCAAGGGGAGACCCAGTACTTC. Translated, it gives CASSVVQRQRVFQGETQYF. The chain joins TRBV9 to TRBJ2-5, with D possibly TRBD2 on 6 matching bases. CDR3 length: 19 residues. Per the germline V gene, CDR1 is SGDLS and CDR2 is YYNGEE. Trimming pared 0 bases from V and 5 bases from J, leaving 26 bases between.

The table lists this clone with a count of one. The chain links TRBV5-1 to TRBJ1-2; D gene uncertain. CDR3 length: 16 amino acids. CDR1 is SGHRS, CDR2 YFSETQ, per germline. V was pared by 2 bases and J by 4 bases, with 18 bases between. Written as DNA, the CDR3 is TGCGCCAGCAGCTTAGACCGGGCCTCCGAGTCCTATGGCTACACCTTC. Protein sequence: CASSLDRASESYGYTF.

The CDR3 sequence is CASSLIPPRPSRYEQYF. In DNA, the CDR3 is TGTGCCAGCAGCTTAATCCCTCCCCGACCCTCTAGGTACGAGCAGTACTTC. The chain links TRBV7-2 to TRBJ2-7; D remains unclear. V was pared by 2 bases and J by 4 bases, with 21 bases between. Germline V lookup: CDR1 SGHTA, CDR2 FQGNSA. The CDR3 runs to 17 residues.

This clone was detected only a few times. A junction end diverges from the germline sequence, so it may reflect a read error. The CDR3 region has the DNA TGTGCCAGCAGCTCCCAAGAATCGGGAGGGGTTGAATTGGACTTC. Protein product: CASSSQESGGVELDF. This rearrangement joins TRBV11-2 to TRBJ2-7; TRBD2 agrees at 8 bases. The CDR3 is made up of 15 amino acids. Germline V gives CDR1 SGHAT, CDR2 FQNNGV.

The chain uses TRBV18 and TRBJ1-4, with 7 bases identical to TRBD1. The CDR3 length is 19 residues. Germline V CDR1 and CDR2: KGHSH, LQKENI. Trimming at V came to 6 bases and at J to 0 bases, leaving 16 bases not matched to a gene. The CDR3: CASSLTGPRQSATNEKLFF. CDR3 DNA: TGTGCCAGCTCGCTGACAGGGCCCAGGCAGAGTGCAACTAATGAAAAACTGTTTTTT.

The chain combines TRBV6-1 with TRBJ1-2; weak D call: TRBD1 (6 bases). This CDR3 spans 14 amino acids. Trimming stripped 8 bases from V and 0 bases from J, with 13 bases between. Germline CDR1 and CDR2: MNHNS and SASEGT. The CDR3 nucleotides are TGTGCCAGCCTTTTTTCAGGGGCTAACTATGGCTACACCTTC. Translation: CASLFSGANYGYTF.

V and J are TRBV11-2 and TRBJ2-3; the D is unclear. The CDR3 length is 13 residues. Germline lookup yields CDR1 SGHAT and CDR2 FQNNGV. V lost 1 base and J lost 7, with 9 bases in between. The CDR3 coding sequence is TGTGCCAGCAGCTTAGCGCCCTCGAATACGCAGTATTTT. This translates into CASSLAPSNTQYF.

The genes are TRBV2 and TRBJ1-1; D ambiguous. The CDR3 covers 12 residues. Germline V lookup: CDR1 SNHLY, CDR2 FYNNEI. V was shortened by 3 bases and J by 1 base, with 3 bases between the two germline ends. The CDR3 sequence: CASSETNTEAFF. The DNA for the CDR3 is TGTGCCAGCAGTGAGACGAACACTGAAGCTTTCTTT.

A note on this clone: Germline is not matched at one junction end, which may reflect a read error. Other DNA sequences of this sample code for an identical CDR3. The V call is TRBV6-5, the J call TRBJ2-2; D is possibly TRBD1 or TRBD2 (5 bases each). CDR3 length: 14 residues. The germline V gene encodes CDR1 MNHEY and CDR2 SVGAGI. The CDR3 protein is CASSKGSFLGELFF. The CDR3 DNA reads TGTGCCAGCAGCAAGGGGTCGTTCCTCGGGGAGTTGTTTTTT.

The chain recombines TRBV6-6 with TRBJ1-3; 8 nucleotides match TRBD1. Germline CDR1 reads MNHNY; CDR2 reads SVGAGI (reference sequence). V trimming: 5 bases; J trimming: 2 bases; junction bases outside the gene matches: 2. The CDR3 totals 14 residues. CDR3 nucleotide sequence: TGTGCCAGCAGTCAGACAGGGGCTGGAAACACCATATATTTT. It is translated as CASSQTGAGNTIYF.